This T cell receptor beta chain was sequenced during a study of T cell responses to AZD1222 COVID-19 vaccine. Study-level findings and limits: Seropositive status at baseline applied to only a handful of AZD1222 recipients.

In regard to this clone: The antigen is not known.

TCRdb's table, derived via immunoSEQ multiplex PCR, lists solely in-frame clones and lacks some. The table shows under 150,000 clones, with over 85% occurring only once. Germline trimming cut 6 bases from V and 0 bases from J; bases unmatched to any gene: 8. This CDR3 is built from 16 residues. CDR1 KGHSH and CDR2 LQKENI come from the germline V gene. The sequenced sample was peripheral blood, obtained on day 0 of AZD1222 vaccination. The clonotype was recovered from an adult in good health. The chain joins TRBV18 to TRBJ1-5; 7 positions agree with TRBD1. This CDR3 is CASSPDRDYSNQPQHF. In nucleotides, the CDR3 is TGTGCCAGCTCCCCAGACAGGGATTATAGCAATCAGCCCCAGCATTTT.